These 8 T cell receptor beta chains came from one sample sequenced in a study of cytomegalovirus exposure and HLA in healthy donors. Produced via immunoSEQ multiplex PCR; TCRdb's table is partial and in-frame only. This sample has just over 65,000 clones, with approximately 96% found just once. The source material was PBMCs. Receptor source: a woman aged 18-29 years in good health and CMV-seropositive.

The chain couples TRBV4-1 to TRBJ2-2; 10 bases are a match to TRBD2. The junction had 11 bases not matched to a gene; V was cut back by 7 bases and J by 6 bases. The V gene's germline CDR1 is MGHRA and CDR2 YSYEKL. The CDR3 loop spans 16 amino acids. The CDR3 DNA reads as TGCGCCAGCACCCTAACTCCAGCGGGAGGGTCCGGGGAGCTGTTTTTT. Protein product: CASTLTPAGGSGELFF.

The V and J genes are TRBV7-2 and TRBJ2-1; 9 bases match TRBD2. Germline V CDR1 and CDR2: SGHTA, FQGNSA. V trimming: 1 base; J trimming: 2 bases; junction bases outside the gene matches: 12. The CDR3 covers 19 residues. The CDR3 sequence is CASSLGRAGLAGTYNEQFF. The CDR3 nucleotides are TGTGCCAGCAGCTTAGGTAGGGCCGGGCTAGCGGGAACCTACAATGAGCAGTTCTTC.

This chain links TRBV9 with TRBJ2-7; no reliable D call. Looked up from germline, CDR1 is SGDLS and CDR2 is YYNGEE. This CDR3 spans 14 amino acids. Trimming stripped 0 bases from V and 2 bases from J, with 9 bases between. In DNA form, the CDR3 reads TGTGCCAGCAGCGTAGCGTGGGCCACCTACGAGCAGTACTTC. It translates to CASSVAWATYEQYF.

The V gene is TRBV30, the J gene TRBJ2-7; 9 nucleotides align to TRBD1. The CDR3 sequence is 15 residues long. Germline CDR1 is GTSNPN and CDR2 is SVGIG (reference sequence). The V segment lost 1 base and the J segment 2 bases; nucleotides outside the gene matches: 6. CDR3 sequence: CAWSAGTGSAYEQYF. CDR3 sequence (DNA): TGTGCCTGGAGTGCCGGGACAGGGAGCGCCTACGAGCAGTACTTC. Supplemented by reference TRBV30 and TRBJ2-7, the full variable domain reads SQTIHQWPATLVQPVGSPLSLECTVEGTSNPNLYWYRQAAGRGLQLLFYSVGIGQISSEVPQNLSASRPQDRQFILSSKKLLLSDSGFYLCAWSAGTGSAYEQYFGPGTRLTVT.

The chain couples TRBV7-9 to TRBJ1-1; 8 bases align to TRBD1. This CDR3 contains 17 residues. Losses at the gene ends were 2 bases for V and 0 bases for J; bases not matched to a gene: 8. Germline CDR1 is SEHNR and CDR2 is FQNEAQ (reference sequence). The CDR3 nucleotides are TGTGCCAGCAGCTTATATCAGGGGGCGGCCCTGAACACTGAAGCTTTCTTT. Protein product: CASSLYQGAALNTEAFF.

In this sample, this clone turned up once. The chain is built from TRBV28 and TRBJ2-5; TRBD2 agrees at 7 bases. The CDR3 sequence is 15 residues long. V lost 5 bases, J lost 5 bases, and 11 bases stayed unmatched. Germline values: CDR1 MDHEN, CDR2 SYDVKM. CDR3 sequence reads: CASSPGRTRLETQYF. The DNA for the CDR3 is TGTGCCAGCAGTCCAGGCAGGACTAGACTGGAGACCCAGTACTTC. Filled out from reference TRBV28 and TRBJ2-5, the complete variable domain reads DVKVTQSSRYLVKRTGEKVFLECVQDMDHENMFWYRQDPGLGLRLIYFSYDVKMKEKGDIPEGYSVSREKKERFSLILESASTNQTSMYLCASSPGRTRLETQYFGPGTRLLVL.

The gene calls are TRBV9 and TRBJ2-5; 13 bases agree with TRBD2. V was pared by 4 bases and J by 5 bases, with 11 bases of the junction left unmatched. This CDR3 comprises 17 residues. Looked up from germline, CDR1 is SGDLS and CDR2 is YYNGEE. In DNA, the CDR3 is TGTGCCAGCAGCCCCTCTCCGACTAGCGGGGGGATGGAGACCCAGTACTTC. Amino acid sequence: CASSPSPTSGGMETQYF. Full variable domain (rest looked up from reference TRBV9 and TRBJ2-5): DSGVTQTPKHLITATGQRVTLRCSPRSGDLSVYWYQQSLDQGLQFLIQYYNGEERAKGNILERFSAQQFPDLHSELNLSSLELGDSALYFCASSPSPTSGGMETQYFGPGTRLLVL.

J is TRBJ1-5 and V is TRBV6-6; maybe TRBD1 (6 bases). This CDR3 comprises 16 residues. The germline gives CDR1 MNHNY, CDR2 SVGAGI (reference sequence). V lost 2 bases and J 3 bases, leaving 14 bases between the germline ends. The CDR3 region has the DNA TGTGCCAGCAGTTACCGATTGGACAGTTCCAATCAGCCCCAGCATTTT. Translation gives CASSYRLDSSNQPQHF.